Below are 30 T cell receptor beta chains sequenced from a single sample in a study of T-cell memory formation after mild COVID-19. Each CDR3 protein gets one entry after TCRdb re-called the 5' RACE reads with MiXCR. The profile covers roughly 180,000 distinct CDR3 sequences, with approximately 10% appearing a single time and approximately 3.4% taken by the ten largest. The specimen was PBMCs or a T cell subset sorted from them (not recorded which). Receptors originate from a man between 18 and 35 years old who had mild COVID-19 (a few samples of this study predate the infection). Cell type and time point are not known.

This clonotype was seen repeatedly, ten times or more. The chain has TRBV5-1 and TRBJ2-7; D is uncertain. Per germline, CDR1 SGHRS and CDR2 YFSETQ. The V end was cut by 2 bases, the J end by 2 bases, with 8 bases between. This CDR3 is 13 amino acids long. The CDR3 here is CASSFEFPYEQYF. The CDR3, as DNA: TGCGCCAGCAGCTTCGAGTTTCCCTACGAGCAGTACTTC. Using reference TRBV5-1 and TRBJ2-7 for the parts outside the CDR3, the full variable domain is KAGVTQTPRYLIKTRGQQVTLSCSPISGHRSVSWYQQTPGQGLQFLFEYFSETQRNKGNFPGRFSGRQFSNSRSEMNVSTLELGDSALYLCASSFEFPYEQYFGPGTRLTVT.

This chain uses TRBV20-1 with TRBJ1-1; 10 bases fit TRBD1. Germline V gene lookup returns CDR1 DFQATT and CDR2 SNEGSKA (reference sequence). This CDR3 is 13 amino acids long. The ends lost 7 bases at V and 4 bases at J; junction bases unmatched: 6. The CDR3 DNA reads TGCAGTGGGAAGTGGACAGGGGGCACTGAAGCTTTCTTT. Encoded protein: CSGKWTGGTEAFF.

The chain couples TRBV9 to TRBJ2-7; D possibly corresponds to TRBD2 (5 bases). Trimming cost V 3 bases and J 11 bases, with 9 bases left between them. Germline V lookup: CDR1 SGDLS, CDR2 YYNGEE. This CDR3 comprises 10 residues. CDR3 sequence: CASSDQREYV. The CDR3 DNA follows: TGTGCCAGCAGCGATCAGAGGGAGTACGTC.

This clonotype occurred many times. V is TRBV5-1 and J is TRBJ1-5; tentative D call: TRBD1 (5 bases). The CDR3 consists of 15 residues. V was shortened by 4 bases and J by 5 bases, with 16 bases between the two germline ends. Germline-derived CDR1 and CDR2 are SGHRS and YFSETQ. CDR3 sequence reads: CASSRDPSEDQPQHF. DNA for the CDR3: TGCGCCAGCAGCCGGGACCCTTCAGAGGATCAGCCCCAGCATTTT.

This clonotype has more than one count but fewer than ten. The chain recombines TRBV7-2 with TRBJ1-6, with 7 bases identical to TRBD1. The CDR3 runs 15 residues. Trimming cost V 5 bases and J 4 bases; bases outside gene matches: 5. Germline CDR1 and CDR2: SGHTA and FQGNSA. The CDR3 DNA sequence: TGTGCCAGCAGCCGTGGGGGACAGTATAATTCACCCCTCCACTTT. Amino acids: CASSRGGQYNSPLHF. Together with reference TRBV7-2 and TRBJ1-6, the CDR3 gives the full variable domain: GAGVSQSPSNKVTEKGKDVELRCDPISGHTALYWYRQSLGQGLEFLIYFQGNSAPDKSGLPSDRFSAERTGGSVSTLTIQRTQQEDSAVYLCASSRGGQYNSPLHFGNGTRLTVT.

The chain combines TRBV4-2 with TRBJ1-6; D possibly corresponds to TRBD1 (5 bases). The CDR3 extends over 13 amino acids. CDR1 and CDR2 (germline): LGHNA, YNFKEQ. Trimming took off 0 bases at V and 17 bases at J, with 14 bases between the two ends. In nucleotides, the CDR3 is TGTGCCAGCAGCCAAGAGAAGGGACGGACCGTCCACTTT. Translation: CASSQEKGRTVHF.

This clonotype was detected many times. The CDR3 loop reads CASSQEYLSVSPLHF. CDR3 sequence (DNA): TGTGCCAGCAGCCAAGAATATCTTAGTGTGTCACCCCTCCACTTT. This rearrangement joins TRBV4-2 to TRBJ1-6; D is unresolved. V was cut by 0 bases and J by 10 bases, with 13 bases left in between. The CDR3 runs to 15 residues. The germline V gene has CDR1 LGHNA and CDR2 YNFKEQ.

The V call is TRBV12-3 or TRBV12-4, the J call TRBJ2-5; D is undetermined. V dropped 2 bases and J dropped 1 base, with 8 bases sitting between them. CDR3 length: 14 amino acids. CDR3 sequence: CASSLRRRQETQYF. The CDR3 region has the DNA TGTGCCAGCAGTTTAAGACGCCGCCAAGAGACCCAGTACTTC.

The chain carries TRBV7-2 and TRBJ2-2, with 8 bases identical to TRBD1. This CDR3 is 15 amino acids long. Germline CDR1 and CDR2: SGHTA and FQGNSA. Unmatched junction bases numbered 6, after V lost 4 bases and J lost 5 bases. Here the CDR3 DNA reads TGTGCCAGCAGCTCCGGACAGGGCCATACCGGGGAGCTGTTTTTT. Protein sequence: CASSSGQGHTGELFF.

This clonotype was found a few times. The CDR3: CASSPLRVGHGYTF. CDR3 sequence (DNA): TGCGCCAGCAGCCCCCTCCGGGTGGGCCATGGCTACACCTTC. The genes are TRBV4-1 and TRBJ1-2; no firm D call. Germline CDR1 MGHRA, CDR2 YSYEKL. The CDR3 length is 14 residues. Trimming left V 4 bases short and J 6 bases short, with 15 bases between.

This clonotype ranks as medium-sized. The chain combines TRBV5-1 with TRBJ1-5, with D unresolved. Trimming cost V 1 base and J 4 bases, with 6 bases left between them. This CDR3 spans 13 amino acids. The V gene's germline CDR1 is SGHRS and CDR2 YFSETQ. The CDR3 DNA follows: TGCGCCAGCAGCTTGAACGGAAATCAGCCCCAGCATTTT. It translates to CASSLNGNQPQHF.

This clonotype was seen at least ten times. The chain carries TRBV7-2 and TRBJ1-5; unclear D gene. V lost 2 bases, J lost 0 bases, and 8 bases lay in between. Germline CDR1 reads SGHTA; CDR2 reads FQGNSA. The CDR3 loop spans 15 amino acids. The CDR3 nucleotides are TGTGCCAGCAGCTTACTTGGAGTTAGCAATCAGCCCCAGCATTTT. This gives the protein CASSLLGVSNQPQHF.

A few counts support this clonotype. The CDR3 DNA is TGCAGTGCTAGCTCGCCTGTTCGCGACACTGAAGCTTTCTTT. As protein: CSASSPVRDTEAFF. The genes are TRBV20-1 and TRBJ1-1; D is uncertain. Trimming took off 3 bases at V and 3 bases at J, with 14 bases between the two ends. The CDR3 spans 14 residues. From germline, CDR1 is DFQATT and CDR2 SNEGSKA (reference sequence).

This clonotype was detected ten times or more. The chain has TRBV7-6 and TRBJ2-5, with 8 bases lining up with TRBD2. V shed 5 bases and J 5 bases; nucleotides not matched to a gene: 4. The CDR3 runs to 13 residues. Germline CDR1 and CDR2: SGHVS and FNYEAQ. For the CDR3, the DNA is TGTGCCAGCAGCCCGGGACTAGGGGAGACCCAGTACTTC. Translation gives CASSPGLGETQYF.

This clonotype was counted between two and nine times. The genes are TRBV7-2 and TRBJ1-2; the D gene is possibly TRBD1 (5 bases). Germline lookup yields CDR1 SGHTA and CDR2 FQGNSA. The V gene lost 1 base and the J gene lost 8 bases, with 8 bases spanning the gap. The CDR3 totals 12 residues. For the CDR3, the DNA is TGTGCCAGCAGCTTAGGGCAGGGCGGCTACACCTTC. This translates into CASSLGQGGYTF.

This clonotype appeared a few times. V is TRBV18 and J is TRBJ2-7; tentatively, D is TRBD1 or TRBD2 (5 bases each). V lost 3 bases and J 2 bases, leaving 11 bases between the germline ends. Per the germline V gene, CDR1 is KGHSH and CDR2 is LQKENI. CDR3 length: 14 amino acids. CDR3 sequence: CASSPSGQPYEQYV. The CDR3 coding sequence is TGTGCCAGCTCACCCTCGGGGCAGCCCTACGAGCAGTACGTC.

This clonotype was detected many times. The rearrangement joins TRBV7-6 to TRBJ1-1; D gene unclear. Per germline, CDR1 SGHVS and CDR2 FNYEAQ. The CDR3 loop spans 14 amino acids. V lost 5 bases to trimming and J lost 0 bases, with 10 bases between them. The DNA for the CDR3 is TGTGCCAGCAGCCCGCAAGGAATGAACACTGAAGCTTTCTTT. Translation: CASSPQGMNTEAFF. Filled out from reference TRBV7-6 and TRBJ1-1, the complete variable domain reads GAGVSQSPRYKVTKRGQDVALRCDPISGHVSLYWYRQALGQGPEFLTYFNYEAQQDKSGLPNDRFSAERPEGSISTLTIQRTEQRDSAMYRCASSPQGMNTEAFFGQGTRLTVV.

Ten or more counts support this clonotype. The J gene is TRBJ2-2, the V gene TRBV25-1; D may match TRBD1 or TRBD2 (5 bases each). Trimming stripped 1 base from V and 3 bases from J, with 27 bases between. Germline CDR1 is MGHDK and CDR2 is SYGVNS. This CDR3 has 21 amino acids. The CDR3 reads CASSESGWGIGTGVDTGELFF. The CDR3 nucleotides are TGTGCCAGCAGTGAATCCGGCTGGGGGATAGGGACGGGCGTTGACACCGGGGAGCTGTTTTTT.

The chain has TRBV10-3 and TRBJ2-5, with D uncertain. Trimming left V 8 bases short and J 1 base short, with 20 bases between. This CDR3 has 16 amino acids. Germline CDR1 is ENHRY and CDR2 is SYGVKD. CDR3 loop: CAIPQTSQTPQETQYF. The DNA of the CDR3 is TGTGCCATCCCCCAGACTTCTCAGACACCCCAAGAGACCCAGTACTTC.

The table lists this clonotype with a few counts. The chain uses TRBV7-3 and TRBJ2-1; TRBD2 agrees at 9 bases. With V trimmed by 3 bases and J by 3 bases, 9 bases remained unmatched. Germline V CDR1 and CDR2: SGHTA, FQGTGA. This CDR3 is 17 amino acids long. The CDR3 DNA reads as TGTGCCAGCAGCTTGACGGCGGGGGGGCCGGACTACAATGAGCAGTTCTTC. Protein product: CASSLTAGGPDYNEQFF.

The chain couples TRBV5-4 to TRBJ2-6, with D uncertain. CDR3 size: 19 residues. Trimming pared 4 bases from V and 0 bases from J, leaving 20 bases between. Per germline, CDR1 SGHNT and CDR2 YYREEE (reference sequence). The DNA of the CDR3 is TGTGCCAGCAGCCCCTGGACGAGGCGATTGGACTCTGGGGCCAACGTCCTGACTTTC. Translating gives CASSPWTRRLDSGANVLTF.

This chain connects TRBV2 to TRBJ1-6; D is undetermined. The V end was cut by 10 bases, the J end by 5 bases, with 9 bases between. Germline V lookup: CDR1 SNHLY, CDR2 FYNNEI. This CDR3 is 12 amino acids long. The CDR3 DNA is TGTGCCACCGCTCAAGATAATTCACCCCTCCACTTT. Translation: CATAQDNSPLHF.

V and J are TRBV6-6 and TRBJ2-3; 14 bases map to TRBD2. Germline CDR1 is MNHNY and CDR2 is SVGAGI (reference sequence). With 5 bases clipped from V and 8 bases from J, the junction kept 18 bases outside the gene matches. The CDR3 contains 19 residues. The CDR3 nucleotides read TGTGCCAGCAGTCGCACCCCATCGACTAGCGGGGGGGTGCGGGTTACGCAGTATTTT. This codes for CASSRTPSTSGGVRVTQYF.

V is TRBV20-1 and J is TRBJ2-7, with 13 bases fitting TRBD2. CDR1 DFQATT and CDR2 SNEGSKA come from the germline V gene (reference sequence). This CDR3 comprises 14 residues. With 5 bases clipped from V and 6 bases from J, the junction kept 7 bases outside the gene matches. CDR3 coding DNA: TGCAGTGCTTGGGGACTAGCGGGGCTCTCCGAGCAGTACTTC. Translated: CSAWGLAGLSEQYF.

V gene TRBV5-1 combines with J gene TRBJ1-1; D might be TRBD1 (5 bases). The CDR3 covers 14 residues. The germline gives CDR1 SGHRS, CDR2 YFSETQ. V lost 7 bases and J lost 1, with 14 bases in between. The CDR3 protein is CASHPGPPNTEAFF. The DNA for the CDR3 is TGCGCCAGCCATCCGGGACCGCCGAACACTGAAGCTTTCTTT.

The chain recombines TRBV6-2 or TRBV6-3 with TRBJ2-7; 7 bases are a match to TRBD1. This CDR3 region has 12 residues. Germline loops: CDR1 MNHEY, CDR2 SVGEGT. The CDR3 nucleotides are TGTGCCAGCAGTTCCCGAATACAGGGGATGAACGTC. It is translated as CASSSRIQGMNV.

The V call is TRBV14, the J call TRBJ1-1; no clear D. CDR3 length: 14 residues. Trimming pared 1 base from V and 5 bases from J, leaving 11 bases between. Germline assignment: CDR1 SGHDN and CDR2 FVKESK. The CDR3 loop is CASSQGEGRTEAFF. As DNA, the CDR3 is TGTGCCAGCAGCCAAGGCGAGGGAAGGACTGAAGCTTTCTTT.

V usage is TRBV19 and J usage is TRBJ2-5; 14 bases align to TRBD2. This CDR3 is 18 amino acids long. The ends lost 3 bases at V and 4 bases at J; junction bases unmatched: 10. In germline, CDR1 is LNHDA, CDR2 SQIVND (reference sequence). DNA for the CDR3: TGTGCCAGTAGTATGGGGACTAGCGGGGGCCTGGGGCGAGAGACCCAGTACTTC. Translated: CASSMGTSGGLGRETQYF.

This CDR3 reads CATSREGQSTDTQYF. DNA for the CDR3: TGTGCCACCAGCAGAGAAGGACAGTCCACAGATACGCAGTATTTT. The chain couples TRBV15 to TRBJ2-3; the D gene is possibly TRBD1 (6 bases). CDR3 length: 15 residues. Trimming pared 0 bases from V and 2 bases from J, leaving 9 bases between. Looked up from germline, CDR1 is LNHNV and CDR2 is YYDKDF (reference sequence).

Written as DNA, the CDR3 is TGTGCCAGCAGTTTCCAGGGACGCACTGAAGCTTTCTTT. Amino acid sequence: CASSFQGRTEAFF. The chain carries TRBV12-3 or TRBV12-4 and TRBJ1-1; D possibly corresponds to TRBD1 (5 bases). The CDR3 loop spans 13 amino acids. Trimming cost V 3 bases and J 4 bases, with 9 bases left between them.